These T cell receptor beta chains were read from a single sample in a study of cytomegalovirus exposure and HLA in healthy donors. The repertoire was sequenced with immunoSEQ multiplex PCR; TCRdb's copy has only in-frame clones and lacks some. The sample consists of around 72,000 clones, 65% to 70% of them appearing once. The sequenced sample was PBMCs. The receptors originated from a middle-aged man in good health and CMV-seropositive. Both conserved end residues are part of each CDR3. The order of the fields is V gene, D gene, clone size, J gene, CDR3 DNA, CDR3 protein. The D gene is left open where the match is weak. Rows give clone size only sometimes, using once, few, many, or a class for an expanded clone.

TRBV2	TRBD2	once	TRBJ2-1	TGTGCCAGCACCCCCCGGGGTAGCGGGGGGTCCAATGAGCAGTTCTTC	CASTPRGSGGSNEQFF
TRBV4-2	TRBD2	NA	TRBJ2-3	TGTGCCAGCAGCCAAGCTCAGGGTAGTCTAGAGCGGGGGGCGCTGGATACGCAGTATTTT	CASSQAQGSLERGALDTQYF
TRBV5-5	NA	NA	TRBJ1-4	TGTGCCAGCAGCTTGATGAACATTGGAACTAATGAAAAACTGTTTTTT	CASSLMNIGTNEKLFF
TRBV5-6	NA	NA	TRBJ1-2	TGTGCCAGCAGCTTGGAGGAGTCCCCGGGGAGGGGGTATGGCTACACCTTC	CASSLEESPGRGYGYTF
TRBV11-2	TRBD2	NA	TRBJ2-1	TGTGCCAGCAAGGCGGGGGGACCAAGCTCCTACAATGAGCAGTTCTTC	CASKAGGPSSYNEQFF
TRBV18	TRBD1	NA	TRBJ2-5	TGTGCCAGCTCACAGGGACAGGGGGAGACCCAGTACTTC	CASSQGQGETQYF
TRBV2	NA	NA	TRBJ2-7	TGTGCCAGCAGCCCCCCAGGGTTCTACGAGCAGTACTTC	CASSPPGFYEQYF
TRBV6-5	TRBD1	NA	TRBJ2-5	TGTGCCAGCAGTCGCGACAGGGAAGAGACCCAGTACTTC	CASSRDREETQYF
TRBV5-1	NA	NA	TRBJ1-5	TGCGCCAGCAGCCCTGTCGGGGGGGCGGGTCAGCCCCAGCATTTT	CASSPVGGAGQPQHF
TRBV5-1	NA	NA	TRBJ1-5	TGCGCCAGCAGCTTGACAGCTGATCAGCCCCAGCATTTT	CASSLTADQPQHF
TRBV28	NA	few	TRBJ1-6	TGTGCCAGCAGTTTGGCGGCCCAGGGAGGTAATTCACCCCTCCACTTT	CASSLAAQGGNSPLHF
TRBV11-2	TRBD2	NA	TRBJ2-7	TGTGCCAGCAGCCCCGGGACTAGCGGGGGCGAGCAGTACTTC	CASSPGTSGGEQYF
TRBV6-1	TRBD1	NA	TRBJ1-2	TGTGCCAGCAGTGAAGCGGTGACAGGGGTCGGCTACACCTTC	CASSEAVTGVGYTF
TRBV7-6	NA	NA	TRBJ2-1	TGTGCCAGCAGCTCAGGTAACAATGAGCAGTTCTTC	CASSSGNNEQFF
TRBV12-5	NA	NA	TRBJ2-7	TGTGCTAGTGGTTTGGATGTATCCGAGCAGTACTTC	CASGLDVSEQYF
TRBV27	NA	NA	TRBJ1-5	TGTGCCAGCAGTTCATCATCCGGGAACAATCAGCCCCAGCATTTT	CASSSSSGNNQPQHF
TRBV18	TRBD1	NA	TRBJ1-3	TGTGCCAGCTCACCCTTCGACAGGGGATCGGGAAACACCATATATTTT	CASSPFDRGSGNTIYF
TRBV25-1	NA	NA	TRBJ2-1	TGTGCCAGCAGTGAATATGGGGGACTCCCGAGGTATGAGCAGTTCTTC	CASSEYGGLPRYEQFF
TRBV6-5	NA	NA	TRBJ2-3	TGTGCCAGCACCCCCCCAGGGGGGCCAGATACGCAGTATTTT	CASTPPGGPDTQYF
TRBV7-2	TRBD2	NA	TRBJ2-7	TGTGCCAGCAGCTTAGGGGAGGGCACCGAGCAGTACTTC	CASSLGEGTEQYF
TRBV19	TRBD1	NA	TRBJ1-2	TGTGCCAGTAGTCTAGGACAGGCGGGTAACTATGGCTACACCTTC	CASSLGQAGNYGYTF
TRBV19	TRBD1	NA	TRBJ1-4	TGTGCCAGTAGTCCCCGACAGGGTTTTGAAAAACTGTTTTTT	CASSPRQGFEKLFF
TRBV5-1	TRBD1	few	TRBJ1-1	TGCGCCAGCAGTTCGCCTGGGACAGGGGCCCGCATGAACACTGAAGCTTTCTTT	CASSSPGTGARMNTEAFF
TRBV5-4	NA	NA	TRBJ2-1	TGTGCCAGCAGACAGACTAGAGGGGCCTACAATGAGCAGTTCTTC	CASRQTRGAYNEQFF
TRBV5-1	NA	NA	TRBJ1-3	TGCGCCAGCAGCTCGTCAGGGTTAGATGGAAACACCATATATTTT	CASSSSGLDGNTIYF
TRBV27	TRBD1	NA	TRBJ2-7	TGTGCCAGCAGAAGAGGACAGGGAGCTGACGAGCAGTACTTC	CASRRGQGADEQYF
TRBV11-2	NA	NA	TRBJ1-1	TGTGCCAGCAGCTTAACGCAGGGTACTGAAGCTTTCTTT	CASSLTQGTEAFF
TRBV5-1	NA	NA	TRBJ1-1	TGCGCCAGCAGCATAACGGGGGGCGCGGGCACTGAAGCTTTCTTT	CASSITGGAGTEAFF
TRBV10-3	NA	NA	TRBJ2-1	TGTGCCATCACTCAGGGGAAGCAGTTCTTC	CAITQGKQFF
TRBV6-5	NA	NA	TRBJ2-3	TGTGCCAGCAGTTCCCGCGGAGCCCCCACAGATACGCAGTATTTT	CASSSRGAPTDTQYF
TRBV21-1	NA	NA	TRBJ1-1	TGTGCCAGCTCATCCAGGGTTAAGTCTGAAGCTTTCTTT	CASSSRVKSEAFF
TRBV9	TRBD2	NA	TRBJ2-5	TGTGCCAGCAGCGGGACTAGCGGGCAAGAGACCCAGTACTTC	CASSGTSGQETQYF
TRBV29-1	NA	NA	TRBJ1-1	TGCAGCGCCATGACCGGGACTGTGGAAGCTTTCTTT	CSAMTGTVEAFF
TRBV9	TRBD2	NA	TRBJ2-3	TGTGCCAGCAGCTCCAAGCCAGTGGCTAGCGGTAGCACAGATACGCAGTATTTT	CASSSKPVASGSTDTQYF
TRBV5-1	TRBD2	NA	TRBJ2-7	TGCGCCAGCAGCCAGGGAGGGGCCTTCGACGAGCAGTACTTC	CASSQGGAFDEQYF
TRBV9	NA	NA	TRBJ1-1	TGTGCCAGCAGCTTGACAGGCAGGGGCACTGAAGCTTTCTTT	CASSLTGRGTEAFF
TRBV11-3	TRBD2	NA	TRBJ2-5	TGTGCCAGCAGCTTAGGACGGCTAGCGGGGGCGCAAGAGACCCAGTACTTC	CASSLGRLAGAQETQYF
TRBV5-1	NA	NA	TRBJ1-2	TGCGCCAGCAGCCTTTCCCGGGACACCTATGGCTACACCTTC	CASSLSRDTYGYTF
TRBV11-2	TRBD1	NA	TRBJ2-7	TGTGCCAGCAGCTTACACGGGACAGGGTGGTACGAGCAGTACTTC	CASSLHGTGWYEQYF
TRBV6-5	NA	NA	TRBJ1-1	TGTGCCACCGGAGGTCAGCGACGGTTGAACACTGAAGCTTTCTTT	CATGGQRRLNTEAFF
TRBV18	NA	NA	TRBJ2-7	TGTGCCAGCTCACCAGGGGCCTCCTACGAGCAGTACTTC	CASSPGASYEQYF